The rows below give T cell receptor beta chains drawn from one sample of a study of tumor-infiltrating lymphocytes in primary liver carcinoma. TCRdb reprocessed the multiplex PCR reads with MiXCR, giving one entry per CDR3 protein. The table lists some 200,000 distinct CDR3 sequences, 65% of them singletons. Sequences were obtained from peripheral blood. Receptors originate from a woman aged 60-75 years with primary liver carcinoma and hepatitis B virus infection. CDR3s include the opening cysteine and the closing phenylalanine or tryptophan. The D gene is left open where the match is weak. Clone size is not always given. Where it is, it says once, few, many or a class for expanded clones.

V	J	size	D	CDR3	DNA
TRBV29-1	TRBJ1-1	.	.	CSVIHLRTSGTEAFF	TGCAGCGTTATACACCTTAGGACGAGCGGCACTGAAGCTTTCTTT
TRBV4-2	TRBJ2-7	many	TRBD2	CASSQTGTSGYEQYF	TGTGCCAGCAGCCAAACCGGGACTAGCGGCTACGAGCAGTACTTC
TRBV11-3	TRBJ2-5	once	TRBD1	CAGSRDRGRDTQYF	TGTGCCGGCAGCCGAGACAGGGGGCGAGATACCCAGTACTTC
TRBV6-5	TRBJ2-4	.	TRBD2	CASTPLRGGNIQYF	TGTGCCAGCACTCCCCTTCGGGGGGGAAACATTCAGTACTTC
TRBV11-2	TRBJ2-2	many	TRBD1	CASNNDRVSYTGELFF	TGTGCCAGCAACAACGACAGGGTTTCATACACCGGGGAGCTGTTTTTT
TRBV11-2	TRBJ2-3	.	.	CASSLLSVGGPTDTQYF	TGTGCCAGCAGCTTACTTAGCGTGGGGGGCCCCACAGATACGCAGTATTTT
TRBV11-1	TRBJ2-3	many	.	CASSLTTEDTQYF	TGTGCCAGCAGCTTAACGACCGAAGATACGCAGTATTTT
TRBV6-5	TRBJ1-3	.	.	CASTYGDDSGNTIYF	TGTGCCAGCACTTACGGGGACGACTCTGGAAACACCATATATTTT
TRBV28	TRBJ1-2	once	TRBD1	CASSLTGGARGYTF	TGTGCCAGCAGTTTGACAGGGGGCGCGAGGGGCTACACCTTC
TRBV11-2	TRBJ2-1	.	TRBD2	CASSIGFLADYNERFF	TGTGCCAGCAGCATAGGTTTTCTAGCGGACTACAATGAGCGTTTCTTC
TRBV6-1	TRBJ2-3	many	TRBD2	CASSLERETDTQYF	TGTGCCAGCAGCCTGGAGCGGGAGACAGATACGCAGTATTTT
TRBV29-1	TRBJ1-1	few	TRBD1	CSVPPGTGSTEASF	TGCAGCGTCCCCCCCGGGACAGGGAGTACTGAAGCTTCCTTT
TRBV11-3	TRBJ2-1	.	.	CASGGWLNNEQFF	TGTGCCAGTGGCGGGTGGCTTAACAATGAGCAGTTCTTC
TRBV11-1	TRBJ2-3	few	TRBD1	CASSLKQGAVTDMQYF	TGTGCCAGCAGCCTCAAACAGGGGGCGGTAACAGATATGCAGTATTTT
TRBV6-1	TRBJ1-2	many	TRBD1	CASSDLGQPSGWGYTF	TGTGCCAGCAGTGATCTGGGACAGCCGTCCGGGTGGGGCTACACCTTC
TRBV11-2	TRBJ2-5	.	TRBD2	CASSFATSGQETQHF	TGTGCCAGCAGCTTTGCGACTAGCGGACAAGAGACCCAGCATTTC
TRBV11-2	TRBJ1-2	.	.	CASSFDKVGFYVYTF	TGTGCCAGCAGCTTCGACAAGGTCGGTTTCTATGTCTACACCTTC
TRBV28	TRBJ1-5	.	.	CASSAFKASQPQHF	TGTGCCAGCAGTGCTTTCAAGGCGAGTCAGCCCCAGCATTTT
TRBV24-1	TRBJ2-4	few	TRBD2	CATSDPREGFQYF	TGTGCCACCAGTGATCCTCGGGAGGGTTTTCAGTACTTC
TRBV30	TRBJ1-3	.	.	CAWRQGLSSGNTIYF	TGTGCCTGGAGACAGGGATTAAGCTCTGGAAACACCATATATTTT
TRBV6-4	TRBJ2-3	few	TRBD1	CASSDSSPGGLGTQYF	TGTGCCAGCAGTGACTCGTCCCCAGGGGGCCTTGGTACGCAGTATTTT
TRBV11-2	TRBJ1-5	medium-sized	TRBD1	CASSWDRVNQPQHF	TGTGCCAGCAGTTGGGACAGGGTCAATCAGCCCCAGCATTTT
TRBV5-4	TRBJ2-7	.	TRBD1	CASSRRQGKNEQYF	TGTGCCAGCAGCCGTCGACAGGGAAAGAACGAGCAGTACTTC
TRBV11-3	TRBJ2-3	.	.	CASSSSFRPLWTDTQYF	TGTGCCAGCAGCTCATCGTTTCGGCCGCTATGGACCGATACGCAGTATTTT
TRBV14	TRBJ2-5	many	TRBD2	CASSPLGSGAQETQYF	TGTGCCAGCAGCCCCCTGGGTAGCGGGGCACAAGAGACCCAGTACTTC
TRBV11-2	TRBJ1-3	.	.	CASINLRETSGNTIYF	TGTGCCAGCATCAATCTCAGGGAAACCTCTGGAAACACCATATATTTT
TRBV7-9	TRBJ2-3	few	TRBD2	CASSLGLAGTSTDTQYF	TGCGCCAGCAGCCTAGGACTAGCGGGAACTAGCACAGATACGCAGTATTTT
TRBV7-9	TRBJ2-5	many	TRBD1	CASSRGTGKETQYF	TGTGCCAGCAGCCGAGGGACAGGGAAAGAGACCCAGTACTTC
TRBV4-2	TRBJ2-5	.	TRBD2	CASSQDGTTKETLYF	TGTGCCAGCAGCCAAGACGGGACTACTAAAGAGACCCTGTACTTC
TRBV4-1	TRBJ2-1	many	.	CASSHRAYYNEQFF	TGCGCCAGCAGCCACCGGGCCTACTACAATGAGCAGTTCTTC
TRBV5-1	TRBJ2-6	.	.	CASNFEGGGANVLTF	TGCGCCAGCAACTTCGAAGGGGGCGGGGCGAACGTCCTGACATTC
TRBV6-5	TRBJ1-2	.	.	CARSYGGGGGYGYTF	TGTGCCAGGAGTTACGGAGGGGGGGGCGGCTATGGCTATACCTTC
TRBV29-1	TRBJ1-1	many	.	CSVVNLGEAFF	TGCAGCGTTGTAAACCTGGGTGAAGCTTTCTTT
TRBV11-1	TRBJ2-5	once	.	CASSLGMEASLETQYF	TGTGCCAGCAGCTTAGGAATGGAGGCCTCACTAGAGACCCAGTACTTT
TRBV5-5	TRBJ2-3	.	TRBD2	CASTSWTSGGTDTQYF	TGTGCCAGCACCTCATGGACTAGCGGGGGGACAGATACGCAGTATTTT